This T cell receptor (beta chain) emerged from a study of early T cells in non-severe SARS-CoV-2 infection. At the level of the study: Chains from this unsorted whole-blood bulk RNA could not be paired. Study conclusions and caveats: VDJdb-based matching was biased toward anti-spike CD8 responses and missed private and CD4 specificities.

Trimming cost V 2 bases and J 5 bases, with 9 bases left between them. Germline V gives CDR1 MNHEY, CDR2 SMNVEV (reference sequence). This CDR3 region has 13 residues. A word on this clonotype: The antigen is undetermined.

Individual cDNA molecules received unique molecular identifiers. One entry per CDR3 protein, called by TCRdb with MiXCR from the 5' RACE reads. Of about 68,000 distinct CDR3 sequences listed, roughly an eighth are singletons. The chain employs TRBV27 and TRBJ2-5; D is perhaps TRBD1 (5 bases). Specimen: whole blood. This clonotype was sampled from an adult who was a healthcare worker with PCR-confirmed SARS-CoV-2 infection or an uninfected control (not recorded which). CDR3 sequence: CASSLQGRETQYF. DNA for the CDR3: TGTGCCAGCAGTTTACAGGGAAGGGAGACCCAGTACTTC.